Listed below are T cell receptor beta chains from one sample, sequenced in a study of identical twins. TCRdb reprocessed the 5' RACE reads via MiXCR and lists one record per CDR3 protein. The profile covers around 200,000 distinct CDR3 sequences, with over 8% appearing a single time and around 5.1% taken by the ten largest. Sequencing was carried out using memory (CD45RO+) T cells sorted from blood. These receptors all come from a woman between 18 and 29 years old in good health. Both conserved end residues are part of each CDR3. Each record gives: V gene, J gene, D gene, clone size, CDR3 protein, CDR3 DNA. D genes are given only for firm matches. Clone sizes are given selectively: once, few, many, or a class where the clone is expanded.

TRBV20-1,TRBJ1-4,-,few,CSAYSATNEKLFF,TGCAGCGCCTACAGTGCAACTAATGAAAAACTGTTTTTT
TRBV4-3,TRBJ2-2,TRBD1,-,CASSQERGGGTGELFF,TGCGCCAGCAGCCAAGAAAGAGGGGGCGGGACCGGGGAGCTGTTTTTT
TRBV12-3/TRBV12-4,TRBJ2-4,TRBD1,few,CASNHSPGTASPRAKNIQYF,TGTGCCAGCAACCACTCCCCTGGGACAGCAAGCCCGAGGGCCAAAAACATTCAGTACTTC
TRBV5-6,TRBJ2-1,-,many,CASSLFGIF,TGTGCCAGCAGCTTGTTCGGGATCTTC
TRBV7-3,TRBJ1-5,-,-,CASSPQGVSQPQHF,TGTGCCAGCAGCCCACAGGGAGTAAGTCAGCCCCAGCATTTT
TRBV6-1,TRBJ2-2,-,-,CASSHPPGNTGELFF,TGTGCCAGCAGCCACCCCCCGGGGAACACCGGGGAGCTGTTTTTT
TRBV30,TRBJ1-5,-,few,CAWSEGPYSNQPQHF,TGTGCCTGGAGTGAGGGCCCATATAGCAATCAGCCCCAGCATTTT
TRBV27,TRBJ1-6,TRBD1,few,CASSPGQGDSPLHF,TGTGCCAGCAGTCCGGGACAGGGGGACTCACCCCTCCACTTT
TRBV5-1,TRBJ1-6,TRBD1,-,CASSLEGGSTSPLHF,TGCGCCAGCAGCTTGGAAGGGGGCTCGACCTCACCCCTCCACTTT
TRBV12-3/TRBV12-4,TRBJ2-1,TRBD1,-,CASSDRGDEQFF,TGTGCCAGCAGCGACAGGGGTGATGAGCAGTTCTTC
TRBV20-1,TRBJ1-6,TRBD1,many,CSARDFLQGNNSPLHF,TGCAGTGCTAGAGATTTTCTACAGGGGAATAATTCACCCCTCCACTTT
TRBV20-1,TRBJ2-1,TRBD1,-,CSARGDRGWFF,TGCAGTGCTAGGGGGGACAGGGGCTGGTTCTTC
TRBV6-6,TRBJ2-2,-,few,CASSYTGTGELFF,TGTGCCAGCAGTTACACGGGAACCGGGGAGCTGTTTTTT
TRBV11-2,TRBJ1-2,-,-,CASSLDMGRIRSGGYTF,TGTGCCAGCAGCTTAGATATGGGGCGCATTCGTTCTGGTGGCTACACCTTC
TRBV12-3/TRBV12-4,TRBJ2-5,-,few,CASSLSREVGETQYF,TGTGCCAGCAGTTTAAGCAGGGAGGTAGGCGAGACCCAGTACTTC
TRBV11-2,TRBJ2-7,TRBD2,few,CASSSPSGGGSSAYEQYF,TGTGCCAGCAGCTCTCCCTCTGGAGGCGGGAGTAGCGCCTACGAGCAGTACTTC
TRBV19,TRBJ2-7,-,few,CASKKSRDGSYEQYF,TGTGCCAGTAAAAAATCCCGGGACGGGAGCTACGAGCAGTACTTC
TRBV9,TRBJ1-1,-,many,CASSIGPDLRNTEAFF,TGTGCCAGCAGCATAGGCCCTGACCTTAGAAACACTGAAGCTTTCTTT
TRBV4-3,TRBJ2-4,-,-,CASSQEGLGGNIQYF,TGCGCCAGCAGCCAAGAGGGACTCGGCGGGAACATTCAGTACTTC
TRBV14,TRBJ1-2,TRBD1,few,CASSQGQGNRNYGYTF,TGTGCCAGCAGCCAAGGACAGGGGAACCGTAACTATGGCTACACCTTC
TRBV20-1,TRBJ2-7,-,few,CSASTASSYEQYF,TGCAGTGCTAGTACTGCCAGCTCCTACGAGCAGTACTTC
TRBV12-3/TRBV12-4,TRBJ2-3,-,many,CASRNQGTDTQYF,TGTGCCAGCCGAAATCAAGGCACAGATACGCAGTATTTT
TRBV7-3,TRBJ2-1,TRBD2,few,CASSTMLAGGVNEQFF,TGTGCCAGCAGCACAATGCTAGCGGGGGGGGTGAATGAGCAGTTCTTC
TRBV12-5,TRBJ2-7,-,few,CASGLSRLPNYEQYF,TGTGCTAGTGGTTTGAGTCGGCTGCCAAACTACGAGCAGTACTTC
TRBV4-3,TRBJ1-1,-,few,CASSQDPGTSAFF,TGCGCCAGCAGCCAAGACCCTGGGACAAGCGCTTTCTTT
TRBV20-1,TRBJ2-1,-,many,CSATPRDIQGYNEQFF,TGCAGTGCTACTCCCCGCGACATTCAAGGCTACAATGAGCAGTTCTTC
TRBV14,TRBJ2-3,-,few,CASSQEPPGAYQDTQYF,TGTGCCAGCAGCCAAGAACCGCCCGGGGCCTATCAAGATACGCAGTATTTT
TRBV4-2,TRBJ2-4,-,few,CASSQGGGQRAKNIQYF,TGTGCCAGCAGCCAAGGTGGAGGTCAGAGAGCCAAAAACATTCAGTACTTC
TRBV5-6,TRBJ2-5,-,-,CASSRGWGQETQYF,TGTGCCAGCAGCAGAGGGTGGGGGCAAGAGACCCAGTACTTC
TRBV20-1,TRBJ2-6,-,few,CSARDRSASSGANVLTF,TGCAGTGCTAGAGATCGGTCAGCCAGCTCTGGGGCCAACGTCCTGACTTTC
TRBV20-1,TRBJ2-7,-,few,CSARGRPGFHEQYF,TGCAGTGCTAGAGGCCGCCCAGGGTTCCACGAGCAGTACTTC
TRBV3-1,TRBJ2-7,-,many,CASSQRDFKKSYEQYF,TGTGCCAGCAGCCAACGGGACTTCAAAAAATCCTACGAGCAGTACTTC
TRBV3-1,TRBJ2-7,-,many,CASSLVSYEQYF,TGTGCCAGCAGCCTAGTAAGCTACGAGCAGTACTTC
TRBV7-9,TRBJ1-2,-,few,CASSFDSNYGYTF,TGTGCCAGCAGCTTCGATTCCAACTATGGCTACACCTTC
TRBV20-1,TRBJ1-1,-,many,CSARVTNTEAFF,TGCAGTGCTAGAGTAACGAACACTGAAGCTTTCTTT
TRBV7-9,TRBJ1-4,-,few,CASWGVREEKLFF,TGTGCCAGCTGGGGAGTACGGGAGGAAAAACTGTTTTTT
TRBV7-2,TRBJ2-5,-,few,CASSSDGKGTQYF,TGTGCCAGCAGCTCGGACGGGAAGGGGACCCAGTACTTC
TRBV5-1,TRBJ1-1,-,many,CASSIADRVTEAFF,TGCGCCAGCAGCATCGCAGACAGAGTCACTGAAGCTTTCTTT
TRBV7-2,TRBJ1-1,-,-,CASSPGLGSNTEAFF,TGTGCCAGCAGCCCAGGCCTCGGTAGTAACACTGAAGCTTTCTTT
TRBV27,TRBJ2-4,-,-,CASSSRQSLAKNIQYF,TGTGCCAGCAGTTCGAGACAGTCTCTAGCCAAAAACATTCAGTACTTC
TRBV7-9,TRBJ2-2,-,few,CASSSPASTGNTGELFF,TGTGCCAGCAGCTCCCCTGCCTCCACGGGGAACACCGGGGAGCTGTTTTTT
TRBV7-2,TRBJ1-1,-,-,CASSLGARPTEAFF,TGTGCCAGCAGCTTAGGGGCAAGGCCCACTGAAGCTTTCTTT
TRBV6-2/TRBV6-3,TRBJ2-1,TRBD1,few,CASSYGPTGLVLNEQFF,TGTGCCAGCAGTTACGGCCCGACAGGGTTGGTCTTGAATGAGCAGTTCTTC
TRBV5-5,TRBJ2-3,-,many,CASSLGGRDTQYF,TGTGCCAGCAGCTTGGGGGGGAGAGATACGCAGTATTTT
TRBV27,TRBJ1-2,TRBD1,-,CASSFRGRGQYGYTF,TGTGCCAGCAGTTTTCGTGGCAGGGGGCAGTATGGCTACACCTTC
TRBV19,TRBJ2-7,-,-,CASSIIGTAYEQYF,TGTGCCAGTAGTATAATCGGGACGGCCTACGAGCAGTACTTC
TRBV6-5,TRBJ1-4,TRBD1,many,CASSPDRGRLTNEKLFF,TGTGCCAGCAGTCCGGACAGGGGGCGCCTCACTAATGAAAAACTGTTTTTT
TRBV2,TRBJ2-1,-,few,CASQERPPPYNEQFF,TGTGCCAGCCAGGAGAGACCACCCCCCTACAATGAGCAGTTCTTC
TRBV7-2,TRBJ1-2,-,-,CASSLAAGRGYGYTF,TGTGCCAGCAGCTTAGCAGCAGGGAGGGGCTATGGCTACACCTTC
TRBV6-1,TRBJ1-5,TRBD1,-,CASSEGTGLQPQHF,TGTGCCAGCAGCGAAGGGACAGGTCTTCAGCCCCAGCATTTT
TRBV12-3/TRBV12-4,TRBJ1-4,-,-,CASSSQGTGGKLFF,TGTGCCAGCAGTTCCCAAGGGACGGGGGGAAAACTGTTTTTT
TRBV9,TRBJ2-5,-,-,CASSRGGAGETQYF,TGTGCCAGCAGCCGTGGGGGGGCCGGGGAGACCCAGTACTTC